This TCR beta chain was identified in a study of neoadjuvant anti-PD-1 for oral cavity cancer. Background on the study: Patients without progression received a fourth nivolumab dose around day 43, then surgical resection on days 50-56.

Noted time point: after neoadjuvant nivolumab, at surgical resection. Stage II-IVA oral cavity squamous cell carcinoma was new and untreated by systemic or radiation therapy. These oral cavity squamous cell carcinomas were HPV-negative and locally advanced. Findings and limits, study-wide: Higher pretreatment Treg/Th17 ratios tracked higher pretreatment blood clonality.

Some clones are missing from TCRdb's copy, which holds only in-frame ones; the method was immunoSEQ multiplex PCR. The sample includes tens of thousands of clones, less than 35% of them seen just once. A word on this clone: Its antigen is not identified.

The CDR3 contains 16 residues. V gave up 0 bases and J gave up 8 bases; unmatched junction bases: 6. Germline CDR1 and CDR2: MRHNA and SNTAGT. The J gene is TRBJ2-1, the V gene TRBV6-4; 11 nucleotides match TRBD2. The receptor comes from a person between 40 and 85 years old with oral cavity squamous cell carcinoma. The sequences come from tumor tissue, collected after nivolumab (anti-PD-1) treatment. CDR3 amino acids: CASSDSSSGGGDEQFF. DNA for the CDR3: TGTGCCAGCAGTGACTCTAGTAGCGGGGGGGGTGATGAGCAGTTCTTC.